What follows are 6 T cell receptor beta chains derived from one specimen sequenced in a study of cytomegalovirus exposure and HLA in healthy donors. With 60 Vbeta and 13 Jbeta primers, the PCR was carried out. Only in-frame clones appear in the TCRdb table, and some are missing; sequencing was by immunoSEQ multiplex PCR. The table records roughly 200,000 clones, around 75% of them present only once. The sequenced material came from PBMCs. These receptors were collected from a male donor in good health and CMV-seronegative.

This clone occurred a few times. The chain couples TRBV28 to TRBJ2-5; 7 nucleotides align to TRBD2. The J call may not be correct, given that the DNA end is closer to TRBJ2-7. The CDR3 length is 17 residues. Germline assignment: CDR1 MDHEN and CDR2 SYDVKM. In DNA, the CDR3 is TGTGCCAGCAGTCCCTCTAAGACTAGCCCCAGCTCCTACGAGCAGTACTTC. This sequence encodes CASSPSKTSPSSYEQYF.

About this clone: Additional DNA sequences in this sample encode the identical CDR3. The chain joins TRBV6-6 to TRBJ1-4, with D possibly TRBD1 on 5 matching bases. V was pared by 5 bases and J by 3 bases, with 10 bases between. CDR1 MNHNY and CDR2 SVGAGI come from the germline V gene (reference sequence). CDR3 length: 14 amino acids. The CDR3 nucleotides are TGTGCCAGCAGTCCCGGACAACCTAATGAAAAACTGTTTTTT. Encoded protein: CASSPGQPNEKLFF.

The J gene is TRBJ2-7, the V gene TRBV14; D is undetermined. The CDR3 consists of 17 residues. Germline CDR1 reads SGHDN; CDR2 reads FVKESK. V lost 1 base to trimming and J lost 3 bases, with 19 bases between them. The chain's CDR3 is CASSQVYQPANYYEQYF. DNA of the CDR3: TGTGCCAGCAGCCAAGTATATCAGCCCGCTAACTACTACGAGCAGTACTTC.

The chain has TRBV6-6 and TRBJ2-7; TRBD2 aligns across 7 bases. Germline V gives CDR1 MNHNY, CDR2 SVGAGI (reference sequence). The CDR3 consists of 14 residues. V was clipped by 9 bases and J by 2 bases; unmatched bases: 10. Here the CDR3 reads CARYLADQTYEQYF. Written as DNA, the CDR3 is TGTGCCAGGTACCTAGCGGATCAAACCTACGAGCAGTACTTC.

As concerns this clone: Other DNA sequences of this sample code for an identical CDR3. The chain is built from TRBV10-2 and TRBJ2-7, with TRBD1 as a possible D gene (6 bases). Germline assignment: CDR1 WSHSY and CDR2 SAAADI. The CDR3 sequence is 11 residues long. V lost 6 bases to trimming and J lost 4 bases, with 7 bases between them. CDR3 DNA: TGCGCCAGCAGAGGGGGTTACGAGCAGTACTTC. It is translated as CASRGGYEQYF.

J is TRBJ2-3 and V is TRBV9; TRBD2 agrees at 13 bases. The germline V gene has CDR1 SGDLS and CDR2 YYNGEE. The CDR3 covers 16 residues. Germline trimming cut 4 bases from V and 4 bases from J; bases unmatched to any gene: 6. CDR3 residues: CASSPTGLAGADTQYF. In nucleotides, the CDR3 is TGTGCCAGCAGCCCCACCGGACTAGCGGGGGCAGATACGCAGTATTTT.